This paragraph reports one TCR beta chain. Its specificity is not known. V lost 3 bases and J lost 4, with 12 bases in between. Per germline, CDR1 DFQATT and CDR2 SNEGSKA (reference sequence). CDR3 length equals 14 residues. The data are from a study of blood T cells in healthy people across ages. Study-wide results and caveats: Compared with aged donors, long-lived donors showed fewer expanded clones, suggesting selection.

It was with a sample-barcoded 5' primer and a J-beta primer mix that a second PCR of about 6 to 12 cycles was run. A tag from a template-switch adaptor with 12 random nucleotides marked each cDNA molecule. TCRdb re-analysed the 5' RACE reads in MiXCR, keeping a single row per CDR3 protein. The sample contains fewer than 1.5 million distinct CDR3 sequences, roughly 45% of which appear only once. The sample was blood. The receptor was derived from a woman younger than 30 in good health. The chain employs TRBV20-1 and TRBJ1-4, with D unresolved. The CDR3 sequence is CSARNRNYNEKLFF. The CDR3 coding sequence is TGCAGTGCTAGGAACAGAAACTATAATGAAAAACTGTTTTTT.